Presented here are 22 T cell receptor beta chains from one specimen sequenced in a study of T cell repertoires in cytomegalovirus infection. A single record per CDR3 protein comes from TCRdb applying MiXCR to the reads. The sample consists of more than 400,000 distinct CDR3 sequences, around 27% of them appearing once. Sequenced input: PBMCs. Every receptor here comes from a human donor in good health (CMV status not recorded). Some clones in this sample may be carry-over from other donors' samples.

This clonotype was counted a few times. The chain couples TRBV12-3 or TRBV12-4 to TRBJ2-2; D is uncertain. Trimming cost V 3 bases and J 1 base, with 6 bases left between them. This CDR3 is 14 amino acids long. The CDR3 DNA sequence: TGTGCCAGCAGTTTTGGGGAGAACACCGGGGAGCTGTTTTTT. Translation: CASSFGENTGELFF.

This clonotype was counted many times. The chain joins TRBV7-2 to TRBJ2-4; D possibly uses TRBD1 or TRBD2 (6 bases each). Germline values: CDR1 SGHTA, CDR2 FQGNSA. The CDR3 is 19 amino acids. Trimming left V 4 bases short and J 2 bases short, with 24 bases between. Written as DNA, the CDR3 is TGTGCCAGCAGCTGGGGGGCAGGGAGGTTCTACGAGTCCAAAAACATTCAGTACTTC. Translation gives CASSWGAGRFYESKNIQYF.

V usage is TRBV19 and J usage is TRBJ1-6; 7 bases match TRBD1. CDR3 length: 16 residues. Trimming removed 1 base from V and 4 bases from J; junction bases left unmatched: 4. Germline V gives CDR1 LNHDA, CDR2 SQIVND (reference sequence). The CDR3 sequence is CASSIGGTDYNSPLHF. The DNA for the CDR3 is TGTGCCAGTAGTATAGGAGGGACAGATTATAATTCACCCCTCCACTTT.

The J gene is TRBJ2-1, the V gene TRBV2, with D perhaps matching TRBD1 (6 bases). Trimming cost V 4 bases and J 7 bases, with 17 bases left between them. The CDR3 length is 15 residues. The germline V gene encodes CDR1 SNHLY and CDR2 FYNNEI. The CDR3 protein is CASSVRDPGENEQFF. CDR3 nucleotide sequence: TGTGCCAGCAGTGTAAGGGACCCAGGGGAGAATGAGCAGTTCTTC.

This chain connects TRBV5-1 to TRBJ2-1, with 7 bases aligning to TRBD1. With V trimmed by 2 bases and J by 7 bases, 12 bases remained unmatched. The CDR3 has 16 amino acids. The V gene's germline CDR1 is SGHRS and CDR2 YFSETQ. The CDR3 coding sequence is TGCGCCAGCAGCTTCACCGGGACAGCTGCCCAAAATGAGCAGTTCTTC. Translating gives CASSFTGTAAQNEQFF.

V gene TRBV6-2 or TRBV6-3 combines with J gene TRBJ2-7; TRBD2 agrees at 12 bases. Germline V lookup: CDR1 MNHEY, CDR2 SVGEGT. This CDR3 has 18 residues. With 4 bases clipped from V and 5 bases from J, the junction kept 15 bases outside the gene matches. The CDR3 is CASSFPPTSGSPFDEQYV. The CDR3 region has the DNA TGTGCCAGCAGTTTCCCTCCGACTAGCGGGAGTCCCTTCGACGAGCAGTACGTC.

The V and J genes are TRBV6-5 and TRBJ1-3, with unresolved D. The CDR3 has 15 amino acids. V was pared by 0 bases and J by 0 bases, with 6 bases between. Germline assignment: CDR1 MNHEY and CDR2 SVGAGI. CDR3: CASSYSTSSGNTIYF. In DNA, the CDR3 is TGTGCCAGCAGTTACTCAACGAGCTCTGGAAACACCATATATTTT.

This chain uses TRBV29-1 with TRBJ1-1; a weak D match, TRBD1 (5 bases). Trimming pared 4 bases from V and 1 base from J, leaving 16 bases between. The germline gives CDR1 SQVTM, CDR2 ANQGSEA. The CDR3 has 15 amino acids. CDR3 amino acids: CSVGPWGGGNTEAFF. The CDR3 DNA sequence: TGCAGCGTTGGACCGTGGGGCGGAGGGAACACTGAAGCTTTCTTT.

This chain links TRBV5-1 with TRBJ1-2; 8 bases align to TRBD1. Germline values: CDR1 SGHRS, CDR2 YFSETQ. This CDR3 is built from 13 residues. V lost 4 bases and J lost 8; bases outside the gene matches: 7. The CDR3 bases are TGCGCCAGCAGCCCATCGACAGGGGTCGGCTACACCTTC. This translates into CASSPSTGVGYTF.

The chain is built from TRBV29-1 and TRBJ2-1; 9 positions agree with TRBD2. The CDR3 consists of 14 residues. Germline V gene data show CDR1 as SQVTM and CDR2 as ANQGSEA. J lost 7 bases, V lost 5 bases, and 9 bases had no gene match. CDR3 DNA: TGCAGCGTTCGATGGCGGGAGGGCCTGAATGAGCAGTTCTTC. Amino acids: CSVRWREGLNEQFF.

There are many counts of this clonotype. The J gene is TRBJ2-2, the V gene TRBV7-8, with TRBD2 identical over 7 bases. The CDR3 is 16 amino acids. Germline assignment: CDR1 SGHVS and CDR2 FQNEAQ. Trimming at V came to 2 bases and at J to 8 bases, leaving 11 bases not matched to a gene. Written as DNA, the CDR3 is TGTGCCAGCAGCTTATTCGCCCTAGCGGCCCTGGGGGAGCTGTTTTTT. It is translated as CASSLFALAALGELFF.

This clonotype was recorded a few times. The chain recombines TRBV24-1 with TRBJ2-2; no definite D call. V shed 6 bases and J shed 4 bases, with 8 bases lying between them. Germline V CDR1 and CDR2: KGHDR, SFDVKD. The CDR3 length is 13 residues. The CDR3: CATSYLPTGELFF. The CDR3 bases are TGTGCCACCAGTTACTTGCCCACCGGGGAGCTGTTTTTT.

This clonotype was observed a handful of times. The genes are TRBV2 and TRBJ2-3, with D maybe TRBD1 (7 bases). This CDR3 is 15 amino acids long. Germline V lookup: CDR1 SNHLY, CDR2 FYNNEI. V lost 1 base and J lost 6, with 14 bases in between. CDR3 sequence reads: CASSEEGAGGDTQYF. Written as DNA, the CDR3 is TGTGCCAGCAGTGAAGAGGGTGCAGGGGGGGATACGCAGTATTTT.

The rearrangement joins TRBV7-8 to TRBJ2-1; D is possibly TRBD2 (6 bases). The CDR3 length is 17 residues. The germline V gene has CDR1 SGHVS and CDR2 FQNEAQ. Trimming removed 6 bases from V and 9 bases from J, with 27 bases in between. The CDR3: CASSSDPGLYPSGEQFF. The CDR3 DNA is TGTGCCAGCAGTTCCGATCCGGGACTGTACCCCTCGGGTGAGCAGTTCTTC.

The chain employs TRBV4-1 and TRBJ1-2; 7 bases fit TRBD1. The CDR3 has 14 amino acids. J gave up 4 bases and V 1 base, and 3 bases lay outside the gene matches. The germline CDR1 and CDR2 sequences are MGHRA and YSYEKL. The DNA for the CDR3 is TGCGCCAGCAGCCAAGGACAGGGAACCTATGGCTACACCTTC. Its protein product is CASSQGQGTYGYTF.

This chain uses TRBV4-1 with TRBJ2-3; 8 bases are shared with TRBD2. The ends lost 4 bases at V and 2 bases at J; junction bases unmatched: 8. The CDR3 extends over 16 amino acids. CDR1 and CDR2 from the germline V gene are MGHRA and YSYEKL. The CDR3 loop is CASSPLGSGDTDTQYF. The CDR3 bases are TGCGCCAGCAGCCCCCTAGGTAGCGGGGACACAGATACGCAGTATTTT.

The table lists this clonotype with a count of one. The CDR3 sequence is CASIEAGLTYEQYV. The DNA for the CDR3 is TGTGCCAGCATTGAGGCAGGGCTAACCTACGAGCAGTACGTC. The chain is built from TRBV6-2 or TRBV6-3 and TRBJ2-7, with a possible D match to TRBD1 (5 bases). Trimming stripped 7 bases from V and 2 bases from J, with 15 bases between. The CDR3 extends over 14 amino acids. Germline CDR1 MNHEY, CDR2 SVGEGT.

This clonotype was detected only a few times. This chain links TRBV7-9 with TRBJ2-1, with 11 bases aligning to TRBD2. The CDR3 runs 16 residues. CDR1 is SEHNR, CDR2 FQNEAQ, per germline (reference sequence). V lost 5 bases to trimming and J lost 9 bases; unmatched junction nucleotides: 12. CDR3 in DNA: TGTGCCAGCAGCCCCCGGACTAGCGGGCGCCACGGTGAGCAGTTCTTC. This sequence encodes CASSPRTSGRHGEQFF.

This clonotype was seen many times. The rearrangement joins TRBV7-2 to TRBJ2-3, with 7 positions matching TRBD2. The germline V gene encodes CDR1 SGHTA and CDR2 FQGNSA. With 1 base clipped from V and 5 bases from J, the junction kept 6 bases outside the gene matches. The CDR3 contains 15 residues. Written as DNA, the CDR3 is TGTGCCAGCAGCTTAGAATCGGCGGGAGTAGATACGCAGTATTTT. It codes for CASSLESAGVDTQYF.

This chain uses TRBV12-3 or TRBV12-4 with TRBJ1-2; unclear D gene. This CDR3 contains 11 residues. The germline V and J ends were trimmed by 6 bases and 7 bases, with 9 bases remaining between them. The chain's CDR3 is CASSLQVGYTF. In DNA, the CDR3 is TGTGCCAGCAGCCTACAAGTTGGCTACACCTTC.

This clonotype was observed a handful of times. The chain employs TRBV7-3 and TRBJ1-1; 7 bases fit TRBD1. The trim removed 2 bases at V and 6 bases at J, leaving 6 bases unmatched. Germline CDR1 reads SGHTA; CDR2 reads FQGTGA. CDR3 length: 14 amino acids. The CDR3 coding sequence is TGTGCCAGCAGCTTAGACAGGGAGAATGCTGAAGCTTTCTTT. Protein product: CASSLDRENAEAFF.

CDR3 nucleotide sequence: TGTGCCTGGACTAGCGGGAGGGCCTCAGATGAGCAGTTCTTC. It codes for CAWTSGRASDEQFF. The rearrangement links TRBV30 to TRBJ2-1, with TRBD2 matching over 12 bases. Germline lookup yields CDR1 GTSNPN and CDR2 SVGIG (reference sequence). This CDR3 comprises 14 residues. V lost 4 bases, J lost 8 bases, and 6 bases stayed unmatched.